The 3 T cell receptor beta chains reported below all come from one sample, sequenced in a study of control samples from healthy donors and cancer patients. Some clones are missing from TCRdb's copy, which holds only in-frame ones; the method was immunoSEQ multiplex PCR. Of roughly 130,000 clones listed, under 95% are singletons. The sequenced sample consisted of blood. These receptors all come from a man aged 18 to 30 in good health.

The genes are TRBV2 and TRBJ2-7; D is possibly TRBD1 (5 bases). V was clipped by 4 bases and J by 4 bases, with 8 bases between them. Per germline, CDR1 SNHLY and CDR2 FYNNEI. There are 12 residues in the CDR3. DNA for the CDR3: TGTGCCAGCAGTGGGACACAGTACGAGCAGTACTTC. Its protein product is CASSGTQYEQYF.

The chain is built from TRBV2 and TRBJ2-7; 16 bases agree with TRBD2. Per germline, CDR1 SNHLY and CDR2 FYNNEI. After removal of 7 bases from V and 3 bases from J, the junction contained 9 bases not matched to a gene. The CDR3 runs 17 residues. CDR3 sequence reads: CASTPGLAGGENYEQYF. In nucleotides, the CDR3 is TGTGCCAGCACCCCGGGACTAGCGGGGGGGGAAAACTACGAGCAGTACTTC.

This chain uses TRBV30 with TRBJ2-7; a weak D match, TRBD1 (6 bases). The length of the CDR3 is 13 residues. Germline CDR1 reads GTSNPN; CDR2 reads SVGIG (reference sequence). V was trimmed by 2 bases and J by 0 bases, leaving 8 bases between them. The CDR3: CAWSTGSSYEQYF. Written as DNA, the CDR3 is TGTGCCTGGAGTACAGGGAGCTCCTACGAGCAGTACTTC.